This is a list of T cell receptor beta chains from one sample in a study of cytomegalovirus exposure and HLA in healthy donors. Repertoires were generated with immunoSEQ multiplex PCR, while TCRdb's copy carries only in-frame clones and drops some. The table lists 110,000 to 150,000 clones, roughly 72% of them singletons. Sequenced material: PBMCs. All receptors derive from a middle-aged man in good health and CMV-seronegative. CDR3s include the opening cysteine and the closing phenylalanine or tryptophan. A D gene is named only where the DNA matches it firmly. Clone size is not always given. Where it is, it says once, few, many or a class for expanded clones.

cdr3_nt: TGTGCCAGCTCAATTCGACAGGGGGCGTCTAATGAAAAACTGTTTTTT; cdr3_aa: CASSIRQGASNEKLFF; j_call: TRBJ1-4; d_call: TRBD1; v_call: TRBV18; clone_size: .
cdr3_nt: TGTGCCAGTAGTATAACAGGGGTCCACGAGCAGTACTTC; cdr3_aa: CASSITGVHEQYF; j_call: TRBJ2-7; d_call: TRBD1; v_call: TRBV19; clone_size: .
cdr3_nt: TGTGCCTGGAGTCGACACAGGGGGGTCCCCTATGGCTACACCTTC; cdr3_aa: CAWSRHRGVPYGYTF; j_call: TRBJ1-2; d_call: TRBD1; v_call: TRBV30; clone_size: .
cdr3_nt: TGTGCCAGCTCACCAGTAGGACAGGGGGCTTACGAGCAGTACTTC; cdr3_aa: CASSPVGQGAYEQYF; j_call: TRBJ2-7; d_call: TRBD1; v_call: TRBV18; clone_size: few
cdr3_nt: TGCGCCAGCAGCCAAGGGTTCCCGCACCGGGACAGGGGGAACGAGCAGTACTTC; cdr3_aa: CASSQGFPHRDRGNEQYF; j_call: TRBJ2-7; d_call: TRBD1; v_call: TRBV4-1; clone_size: .
cdr3_nt: TGTGCCAGCAGCTTGACAGGGGGGCATGGCTACACCTTC; cdr3_aa: CASSLTGGHGYTF; j_call: TRBJ1-2; d_call: TRBD1; v_call: TRBV5-6; clone_size: few
cdr3_nt: TGTGCTAGTGCCCCGGCGGGACAGGGTTTGTCAACTAATGAAAAACTGTTTTTT; cdr3_aa: CASAPAGQGLSTNEKLFF; j_call: TRBJ1-4; d_call: TRBD1; v_call: TRBV12-5; clone_size: .
cdr3_nt: TGTGCCAGCACCCCAGGACAGGGTCGCGCCGGGGAGCTGTTTTTT; cdr3_aa: CASTPGQGRAGELFF; j_call: TRBJ2-2; d_call: TRBD1; v_call: TRBV5-6; clone_size: once
cdr3_nt: TGTGCCTGGAGTGTACCTCTTGCGGGAGTCGCAAACATTCAGTACTTC; cdr3_aa: CAWSVPLAGVANIQYF; j_call: TRBJ2-4; d_call: TRBD2; v_call: TRBV30; clone_size: once
cdr3_nt: TGTGCCAGCAGCAAAACCCGACAGGGAGTAAGCTATGGCTACACCTTC; cdr3_aa: CASSKTRQGVSYGYTF; j_call: TRBJ1-2; d_call: TRBD1; v_call: TRBV2; clone_size: .
cdr3_nt: TGTGCCAGCAGCTTGGGAGGTTATAGCAATCAGCCCCAGCATTTT; cdr3_aa: CASSLGGYSNQPQHF; j_call: TRBJ1-5; d_call: .; v_call: TRBV5-6; clone_size: .
cdr3_nt: TGTGCCAGCAGTAATGCGCCGGGCGGGGCTCTGCCCCAGAATTTT; cdr3_aa: CASSNAPGGALPQNF; j_call: TRBJ1-5; d_call: .; v_call: TRBV28; clone_size: .
cdr3_nt: TGTGCCAGCAGCTCAACAGGGACCCGCAATCAGCCCCAGCATTTT; cdr3_aa: CASSSTGTRNQPQHF; j_call: TRBJ1-5; d_call: .; v_call: TRBV7-9; clone_size: .
cdr3_nt: TGTGCCATCAGTGAAGGAGGGGCAGGTTATGGCTACACCTTC; cdr3_aa: CAISEGGAGYGYTF; j_call: TRBJ1-2; d_call: .; v_call: TRBV10-3; clone_size: few
cdr3_nt: TGTGCCAGCAGTGAACCTGGACAGGGCCTTATGGGGGCCCAGCATTTT; cdr3_aa: CASSEPGQGLMGAQHF; j_call: TRBJ1-5; d_call: TRBD1; v_call: TRBV2; clone_size: .
cdr3_nt: TGTGCCAGCAGCTTGTTTGGAGGGGCCCGGGAGCAGTACTTC; cdr3_aa: CASSLFGGAREQYF; j_call: TRBJ2-7; d_call: .; v_call: TRBV5-6; clone_size: .
cdr3_nt: TGTGCCAGCAGCTCGAAATATTGGAGGGCGGAGGAAAAACTGTTTTTT; cdr3_aa: CASSSKYWRAEEKLFF; j_call: TRBJ1-4; d_call: .; v_call: TRBV5-6; clone_size: few
cdr3_nt: TGTGCCAGCCAACGAGGGGAGCAGTTCTTC; cdr3_aa: CASQRGEQFF; j_call: TRBJ2-1; d_call: .; v_call: TRBV6-6; clone_size: few
cdr3_nt: TGTGCCGGCGCGGAGGGGGGGAATGAAAAACTGTTTTTT; cdr3_aa: CAGAEGGNEKLFF; j_call: TRBJ1-4; d_call: .; v_call: TRBV19; clone_size: .
cdr3_nt: TGTGCCTGGGACCTGGACTTTTTAGATACGCAGTATTTT; cdr3_aa: CAWDLDFLDTQYF; j_call: TRBJ2-3; d_call: .; v_call: TRBV30; clone_size: .
cdr3_nt: TGTGCCAGCAGATCACCAGGGGGCCGGGAGACCCAGTACTTC; cdr3_aa: CASRSPGGRETQYF; j_call: TRBJ2-5; d_call: TRBD1; v_call: TRBV2; clone_size: few
cdr3_nt: TGCGCCAGCAGTGATGTGCCTGCGGGGTATGGCTACACCTTC; cdr3_aa: CASSDVPAGYGYTF; j_call: TRBJ1-2; d_call: .; v_call: TRBV10-2; clone_size: .
cdr3_nt: TGTGCCAGCAGATCAGGGTTCACCGGGGAGCTGTTTTTT; cdr3_aa: CASRSGFTGELFF; j_call: TRBJ2-2; d_call: .; v_call: TRBV11-2; clone_size: few
cdr3_nt: TGCGCCAGCAGCGCACTAGGGAACACCGGGGAGCTGTTTTTT; cdr3_aa: CASSALGNTGELFF; j_call: TRBJ2-2; d_call: .; v_call: TRBV5-1; clone_size: .
cdr3_nt: TGCGCCAGCAGCTCGGACAGCCCGTATGGCTACACCTTC; cdr3_aa: CASSSDSPYGYTF; j_call: TRBJ1-2; d_call: .; v_call: TRBV5-1; clone_size: .
cdr3_nt: TGTGCCAGCAGTCCCTCGGGGTCTGGAAACACCATATATTTT; cdr3_aa: CASSPSGSGNTIYF; j_call: TRBJ1-3; d_call: .; v_call: TRBV5-4; clone_size: few
cdr3_nt: TGTGCCAGCAGAGCCGACAGCACCTCCTACGAGCAGTACTTC; cdr3_aa: CASRADSTSYEQYF; j_call: TRBJ2-7; d_call: .; v_call: TRBV2; clone_size: few
cdr3_nt: TGTGCCAGCAGCTTTACTAGCGGGGTGAACAATGAGCAGTTCTTC; cdr3_aa: CASSFTSGVNNEQFF; j_call: TRBJ2-1; d_call: TRBD2; v_call: TRBV5-4; clone_size: .
cdr3_nt: TGTGCCAGCAGTTACGGCGGGGGGGCCAATGAGCAGTTCTTC; cdr3_aa: CASSYGGGANEQFF; j_call: TRBJ2-1; d_call: TRBD2; v_call: TRBV6-5; clone_size: .
cdr3_nt: TGTGCCTGGAGTGTGGGAGCTGGGGCCAACGTCCTGACTTTC; cdr3_aa: CAWSVGAGANVLTF; j_call: TRBJ2-6; d_call: .; v_call: TRBV30; clone_size: .
cdr3_nt: TGCGCCAGCAGCTTGGTGGGAGCTTCTGGGGCCAACGTCCTGACTTTC; cdr3_aa: CASSLVGASGANVLTF; j_call: TRBJ2-6; d_call: .; v_call: TRBV5-1; clone_size: .
cdr3_nt: TGTGCCAGCAGTCAAATTGGGACTGCGTGGGGCACTGAAGCTTTCTTT; cdr3_aa: CASSQIGTAWGTEAFF; j_call: TRBJ1-1; d_call: .; v_call: TRBV7-9; clone_size: .
cdr3_nt: TGTGCCATCAGTGACTCCAGAAGGGGAGAGACCCAGTACTTC; cdr3_aa: CAISDSRRGETQYF; j_call: TRBJ2-5; d_call: .; v_call: TRBV10-3; clone_size: .
cdr3_nt: TGTGCCAGCAGCGTAGCAGGAGGGGGCGAGCAGTTCTTC; cdr3_aa: CASSVAGGGEQFF; j_call: TRBJ2-1; d_call: .; v_call: TRBV9; clone_size: .
cdr3_nt: TGTGCCAGCAGGGGCGCTATACTAGCGGCCCAAGAGACCCAGTACTTC; cdr3_aa: CASRGAILAAQETQYF; j_call: TRBJ2-5; d_call: TRBD2; v_call: TRBV2; clone_size: few
cdr3_nt: TGCGCCAGCAGCTTGAATGTAGGGGGCGCGGGACCGGGGAGGATCGACGAGCAGTACTTC; cdr3_aa: CASSLNVGGAGPGRIDEQYF; j_call: TRBJ2-7; d_call: .; v_call: TRBV5-1; clone_size: .
cdr3_nt: TGTGCCAGCAGCTTAAGGAGGACAGGGCTAGCCGGGGAGCTGTTTTTT; cdr3_aa: CASSLRRTGLAGELFF; j_call: TRBJ2-2; d_call: TRBD1; v_call: TRBV7-9; clone_size: once
cdr3_nt: TGCGCCAGCAGCCAGAGTTCTCAGGGCTATGGCTACACCTTC; cdr3_aa: CASSQSSQGYGYTF; j_call: TRBJ1-2; d_call: .; v_call: TRBV4-1; clone_size: .
cdr3_nt: TGCGCCAGCAGCCAACAAAGGGGTAAGGGGATCACTGAAGCTTTCTTT; cdr3_aa: CASSQQRGKGITEAFF; j_call: TRBJ1-1; d_call: .; v_call: TRBV4-1; clone_size: .
cdr3_nt: TGTGCCAGCAGCTCCGGGGGTGGCAGGTTGGGGACTGAAGCTTTCTTT; cdr3_aa: CASSSGGGRLGTEAFF; j_call: TRBJ1-1; d_call: .; v_call: TRBV7-9; clone_size: .
cdr3_nt: TGCGCCAGCAGCCGAAGCCCCAGGGGGAGCGAAGCTTTCTTT; cdr3_aa: CASSRSPRGSEAFF; j_call: TRBJ1-1; d_call: TRBD1; v_call: TRBV4-1; clone_size: .
cdr3_nt: TGTGCCAGCGGGGAGAGTGCTAACTATGGCTACACCTTC; cdr3_aa: CASGESANYGYTF; j_call: TRBJ1-2; d_call: .; v_call: TRBV27; clone_size: .
cdr3_nt: TGTGCCAGCAGCGCCCAGGGCATGAACACTGAAGCTTTCTTT; cdr3_aa: CASSAQGMNTEAFF; j_call: TRBJ1-1; d_call: .; v_call: TRBV11-2; clone_size: .
cdr3_nt: TGTGCAAGTCGCATTACAGGGCCCATGAACACTGAAGCTTTCTTT; cdr3_aa: CASRITGPMNTEAFF; j_call: TRBJ1-1; d_call: .; v_call: TRBV12-2; clone_size: .
cdr3_nt: TGCGCCAGCAGCCGGGGACAGGGGGCCTCGGAGACCCAGTACTTC; cdr3_aa: CASSRGQGASETQYF; j_call: TRBJ2-5; d_call: TRBD1; v_call: TRBV4-3; clone_size: .
cdr3_nt: TGTGCCAGCAGCTTGGACGGGGCAGATACGCAGTATTTT; cdr3_aa: CASSLDGADTQYF; j_call: TRBJ2-3; d_call: .; v_call: TRBV5-4; clone_size: .
cdr3_nt: TGTGCCAGCAGAAGACTAGCGGGAGGTGAGCAGTTCTTC; cdr3_aa: CASRRLAGGEQFF; j_call: TRBJ2-1; d_call: TRBD2; v_call: TRBV2; clone_size: .
cdr3_nt: TGCGCCAGCAGCACTGGGGGCGACTATGGCTACACCTTC; cdr3_aa: CASSTGGDYGYTF; j_call: TRBJ1-2; d_call: .; v_call: TRBV5-1; clone_size: once
cdr3_nt: TGTGCCATCAGTTATCAGGGCAATAATTCACCCCTCCACTTT; cdr3_aa: CAISYQGNNSPLHF; j_call: TRBJ1-6; d_call: .; v_call: TRBV10-3; clone_size: .
cdr3_nt: TGCACCAGCAGCCCCCAAGCCGGGGGGTTGAGCACAGATACGCAGTATTTT; cdr3_aa: CTSSPQAGGLSTDTQYF; j_call: TRBJ2-3; d_call: .; v_call: TRBV1; clone_size: .
cdr3_nt: TGTGCCAGCAGGGGGGGATATAATTCACCCCTCAACTTT; cdr3_aa: CASRGGYNSPLNF; j_call: TRBJ1-6; d_call: .; v_call: TRBV2; clone_size: .
cdr3_nt: TGTGCCAGCCGGGACAGGGGCTACGAGCAGTACTTC; cdr3_aa: CASRDRGYEQYF; j_call: TRBJ2-7; d_call: TRBD1; v_call: TRBV2; clone_size: .
cdr3_nt: TGTGCCAGCAGCAATTTTAGTCGCCCCTCCATCGGCTACACCTTC; cdr3_aa: CASSNFSRPSIGYTF; j_call: TRBJ1-2; d_call: .; v_call: TRBV21-1; clone_size: .
cdr3_nt: TGTGCCAGCAGCCTCGGCGGGCCGCTTGAGGAAGCTTTCTTT; cdr3_aa: CASSLGGPLEEAFF; j_call: TRBJ1-1; d_call: .; v_call: TRBV16; clone_size: .
cdr3_nt: TGCGCCAGCAGCTTAATACAGGGCAGCTCCTACGAGCAGTACTTC; cdr3_aa: CASSLIQGSSYEQYF; j_call: TRBJ2-7; d_call: .; v_call: TRBV5-1; clone_size: .
cdr3_nt: TGTGCCAGTAGTAGTCCCAACAGGGGAGCCAAAAACATTCAGTACTTC; cdr3_aa: CASSSPNRGAKNIQYF; j_call: TRBJ2-4; d_call: TRBD1; v_call: TRBV19; clone_size: .
cdr3_nt: TGCGCCAGCAGTTCCCGCGGGAGTAGGCAAGAGACCCAGTACTTC; cdr3_aa: CASSSRGSRQETQYF; j_call: TRBJ2-5; d_call: TRBD2; v_call: TRBV5-1; clone_size: once
cdr3_nt: TGCGCCAGCAGCCAAGGTGGCCCGTACAATGAGCAGTTCTTC; cdr3_aa: CASSQGGPYNEQFF; j_call: TRBJ2-1; d_call: .; v_call: TRBV4-3; clone_size: .
cdr3_nt: TGTGCCAGCAGCCCCGGACTAGCGGGAGGGACCAGCTCCTACAATGAGCAGTTCTTC; cdr3_aa: CASSPGLAGGTSSYNEQFF; j_call: TRBJ2-1; d_call: TRBD2; v_call: TRBV5-4; clone_size: .
cdr3_nt: TGTGCCACCAGCAGAGATTTTGCGGAGACCTACAATGAGCAGTTCTTC; cdr3_aa: CATSRDFAETYNEQFF; j_call: TRBJ2-1; d_call: .; v_call: TRBV15; clone_size: .